A selection of T cell receptor beta chains follows, all from one sample in a study of blood T cell repertoires in COVID-19. Measured with immunoSEQ multiplex PCR; TCRdb has only the in-frame clones, and not every one. The table has some 270,000 clones, roughly 86% seen once. The sequencing input was peripheral blood. These TCRs come from a middle-aged man with active or convalescent COVID-19. Both conserved end residues are part of each CDR3. A D gene is named only where the DNA matches it firmly. Clone size is not always given. Where it is, it says once, few, many or a class for expanded clones.

V,size,J,D,CDR3,DNA
TRBV27,-,TRBJ1-4,TRBD1,CASSLGTGTEKLFF,TGTGCCAGCAGTTTAGGGACAGGGACCGAAAAACTGTTTTTT
TRBV7-7,-,TRBJ2-1,-,CASSSQDSEQFF,TGTGCTAGCAGCTCTCAGGATTCTGAACAGTTCTTC
TRBV11-3,-,TRBJ2-3,TRBD2,CASRSGSGADTQYF,TGTGCCAGCAGGAGCGGGAGTGGGGCAGATACGCAGTATTTT
TRBV29-1,-,TRBJ2-5,TRBD2,CSVNGEGQETQYF,TGCAGCGTTAACGGGGAGGGCCAAGAGACCCAGTACTTC
TRBV27,-,TRBJ2-3,TRBD2,CASSSTSGGPSDTQYF,TGTGCCAGCAGTTCCACTAGCGGGGGGCCCTCAGATACGCAGTATTTT
TRBV5-6,-,TRBJ2-5,-,CASSFGDTGETQYF,TGTGCCAGCAGCTTTGGGGACACGGGGGAGACCCAGTACTTC
TRBV30,-,TRBJ1-2,-,CAWSFREVGYTF,TGTGCCTGGAGTTTCAGGGAGGTGGGCTACACCTTC
TRBV5-1,once,TRBJ2-5,TRBD1,CASRTSPGQGGAETQYF,TGCGCCAGCAGAACCTCTCCGGGACAGGGGGGTGCAGAGACCCAGTACTTC
TRBV12-3/TRBV12-4,-,TRBJ2-5,-,CASSGGQETQYF,TGTGCCAGCAGCGGCGGACAAGAGACCCAGTACTTC
TRBV5-1,-,TRBJ2-2,TRBD2,CASSRSGSETGELFF,TGCGCCAGCAGCCGTAGCGGGAGCGAGACCGGGGAGCTGTTTTTT
TRBV24-1,-,TRBJ1-1,-,CATSDTTANTEAFF,TGTGCCACCAGTGATACGACAGCGAACACTGAAGCTTTCTTT
TRBV10-1,-,TRBJ1-6,-,CASSAGKYSPLHF,TGCGCCAGCAGTGCGGGAAAGTATTCACCCCTCCACTTT
TRBV2,-,TRBJ2-3,TRBD1,CASSAGPGQGKYF,TGTGCCAGCAGTGCGGGACCGGGACAGGGAAAGTATTTT
TRBV29-1,-,TRBJ1-2,-,CSVFSIGYTF,TGCAGCGTTTTTAGTATAGGCTACACCTTC
TRBV30,-,TRBJ2-3,-,CASTVVPTNTQYF,TGTGCCTCCACCGTTGTGCCAACTAATACGCAGTATTTT
TRBV7-6,-,TRBJ1-6,-,CASSPTGSSYNSPLHF,TGTGCCAGCAGCCCCACTGGGAGCTCCTATAATTCACCCCTCCACTTT
TRBV7-2,-,TRBJ1-1,TRBD1,CASSYGRGPEAFF,TGTGCCAGCAGCTATGGCAGGGGGCCGGAAGCTTTCTTT
TRBV5-1,-,TRBJ2-2,-,CASSGGTGSATGELFF,TGCGCCAGCAGCGGCGGAACAGGGTCGGCCACCGGGGAGCTGTTTTTT
TRBV5-1,-,TRBJ2-1,TRBD1,CASSPGTDNEQFF,TGCGCCAGCAGCCCAGGGACAGACAATGAGCAGTTCTTC
TRBV5-1,-,TRBJ1-4,TRBD1,CASSPKGGTGDEKLFF,TGCGCCAGCAGCCCCAAGGGCGGGACAGGGGATGAAAAACTGTTTTTT
TRBV2,few,TRBJ1-5,TRBD1,CAISHASRTGLGNQPQHF,TGTGCCATTTCCCACGCCTCCCGGACAGGGCTAGGAAATCAGCCCCAGCATTTT
TRBV6-5,-,TRBJ1-4,-,CASRRISNEKLFF,TGTGCCAGCAGGCGGATATCTAATGAAAAACTGTTTTTT
TRBV5-1,-,TRBJ2-7,-,CASSLEATSYEQYF,TGCGCCAGCAGCTTGGAAGCGACCTCCTACGAGCAGTACTTC
TRBV30,-,TRBJ1-2,TRBD1,CAWSVRTGSAGGYTF,TGTGCCTGGAGTGTACGGACAGGGAGCGCAGGAGGCTACACCTTC
TRBV19,-,TRBJ2-1,TRBD1,CASSGGQGYNEQFF,TGTGCCAGTAGTGGGGGACAGGGTTACAATGAGCAGTTCTTC
TRBV10-3,-,TRBJ1-3,-,CAISRGLSGNTIYF,TGTGCCATCAGCAGGGGATTATCTGGAAACACCATATATTTT
TRBV15,once,TRBJ2-7,TRBD2,CATSRDLAGAREQYF,TGTGCCACCAGCAGAGATCTAGCGGGAGCTCGCGAGCAGTACTTC
TRBV21-1,-,TRBJ2-5,-,CASSSSGSQKETQYF,TGTGCCAGCAGCAGCAGCGGGAGCCAAAAAGAGACCCAGTACTTC
TRBV10-1,-,TRBJ2-7,TRBD1,CASSETAGGPYEQYF,TGCGCCAGCAGTGAGACGGCAGGGGGCCCCTACGAGCAGTACTTC
TRBV5-6,-,TRBJ2-1,TRBD1,CASSYGTGWGNEQFF,TGTGCCAGCAGCTACGGGACAGGGTGGGGCAATGAGCAGTTCTTC
TRBV27,-,TRBJ2-3,-,CASSLAESTDTQYF,TGTGCCAGCAGTTTGGCGGAGAGCACAGATACGCAGTATTTT
TRBV11-2,many,TRBJ2-6,-,CASSSTSVLGANVLTF,TGTGCCAGCAGCTCCACCTCGGTTTTGGGGGCCAACGTCCTGACTTTC
TRBV6-5,once,TRBJ2-5,TRBD2,CASSSPSGRTTQYF,TGTGCCAGCAGTTCCCCTAGCGGGAGAACGACCCAGTACTTC
TRBV27,-,TRBJ1-1,-,CASSLSGQWDTEAFF,TGTGCCAGCAGTTTAAGTGGGCAGTGGGACACTGAAGCTTTCTTT
TRBV11-2,-,TRBJ2-7,-,CASSLTSGTPYEQYF,TGTGCCAGCAGCTTAACCTCCGGGACTCCGTACGAGCAGTACTTC
TRBV4-1,-,TRBJ1-1,TRBD1,CASSQTGGGTEAFF,TGCGCCAGCAGCCAAACAGGGGGCGGCACTGAAGCTTTCTTT
TRBV12-3/TRBV12-4,-,TRBJ2-4,TRBD2,CASSPGLARPDF,TGTGCCAGCAGTCCGGGACTAGCGAGACCGGACTTC
TRBV5-5,-,TRBJ1-5,-,CASSLFESNQPQHF,TGTGCCAGCAGCTTGTTTGAGAGCAATCAGCCCCAGCATTTT
TRBV19,-,TRBJ2-7,-,CASSIGSVDYEQYF,TGTGCCAGTAGTATAGGCAGCGTTGACTACGAGCAGTACTTC
TRBV5-1,-,TRBJ1-5,TRBD1,CASSLDGQGSNQPQHF,TGCGCCAGCAGCTTGGACGGACAGGGGAGCAATCAGCCCCAGCATTTT
TRBV9,-,TRBJ1-2,-,CASTSRGAGPQSGYTF,TGTGCCAGCACCTCCCGAGGTGCAGGGCCTCAGTCTGGCTACACCTTC
TRBV3-1/TRBV3-2,once,TRBJ2-1,-,CASSQSGEVFF,TGTGCCAGCAGCCAATCCGGGGAGGTGTTCTTC
TRBV3-1/TRBV3-2,-,TRBJ1-1,TRBD1,CASSSRQGAGTEAFF,TGTGCCAGCAGCAGCCGACAGGGGGCGGGCACTGAAGCTTTCTTT
TRBV19,-,TRBJ2-1,-,CASSRRAVRNEQFF,TGTGCCAGTAGTCGGCGAGCGGTCCGGAATGAGCAGTTCTTC
TRBV5-8,-,TRBJ2-5,-,CASTGGGQQETQYF,TGTGCCAGCACCGGAGGGGGACAGCAAGAGACCCAGTACTTC
TRBV27,once,TRBJ1-5,TRBD1,CASSKDRGNQPQHF,TGTGCCAGCAGTAAGGACAGGGGCAATCAGCCCCAGCATTTT
TRBV3-1/TRBV3-2,-,TRBJ1-6,-,CASSPYNSPLHF,TGTGCCAGCAGCCCTTATAATTCACCCCTCCACTTT
TRBV29-1,-,TRBJ1-2,TRBD1,CSADGTGVVF,TGCAGCGCGGACGGGACAGGGGTTGTCTTC
TRBV5-4,once,TRBJ2-7,TRBD1,CASSLYGSAGGATYEQYF,TGTGCCAGCAGCTTGTATGGGTCCGCAGGGGGCGCGACCTACGAGCAGTACTTC
TRBV5-4,once,TRBJ1-2,-,CASSEGGNYGYTF,TGTGCCAGCAGCGAGGGTGGGAACTATGGCTACACCTTC